The 6 T cell receptor beta chains below all came from one sample that was sequenced in a study of cytomegalovirus exposure and HLA in healthy donors. The repertoire was sequenced with immunoSEQ multiplex PCR; TCRdb's copy has only in-frame clones and lacks some. The table includes approximately 120,000 clones, around nine tenths detected once. Sequenced: PBMCs. These TCRs come from a woman aged 18-35 years in good health and CMV-seronegative.

The chain links TRBV27 to TRBJ2-1, with D perhaps matching TRBD1 (5 bases). The germline V and J ends were trimmed by 3 bases and 0 bases, with 12 bases remaining between them. Germline V lookup: CDR1 MNHEY, CDR2 SMNVEV (reference sequence). The CDR3 runs to 16 residues. This CDR3 is CASSLLVGHSYNEQFF. The CDR3 DNA is TGTGCCAGCAGTTTGCTGGTGGGGCACTCCTACAATGAGCAGTTCTTC.

This sequence joins TRBV7-6 and TRBJ2-7, with D possibly being TRBD1 (6 bases). Trimming took 1 base from V and 7 from J, leaving 17 bases between them. Looked up from germline, CDR1 is SGHVS and CDR2 is FNYEAQ. The CDR3 extends over 15 amino acids. The CDR3 sequence: CASSLGGSQGSEQYF. The CDR3 DNA reads TGTGCCAGCAGCTTAGGCGGTAGTCAGGGGAGTGAGCAGTACTTC. The variable domain in full, completed from reference TRBV7-6 and TRBJ2-7, reads GAGVSQSPRYKVTKRGQDVALRCDPISGHVSLYWYRQALGQGPEFLTYFNYEAQQDKSGLPNDRFSAERPEGSISTLTIQRTEQRDSAMYRCASSLGGSQGSEQYFGPGTRLTVT.

The chain uses TRBV5-6 and TRBJ2-5; the match to TRBD1 covers 8 bases. This CDR3 comprises 14 residues. V lost 4 bases and J lost 1; bases outside the gene matches: 3. Germline V gene data show CDR1 as SGHDT and CDR2 as YYEEEE. CDR3 region: CASSPGTGQETQYF. The CDR3 DNA reads as TGTGCCAGCAGCCCGGGGACAGGCCAAGAGACCCAGTACTTC.

Only one count was recorded for this clone. The chain carries TRBV7-6 and TRBJ2-3; TRBD2 matches at 8 bases. This CDR3 has 16 residues. CDR1 and CDR2 from the germline V gene are SGHVS and FNYEAQ. V was clipped by 5 bases and J by 1 base; unmatched bases: 8. The CDR3 nucleotides are TGTGCCAGCAGCCCTTATAGCGGGGTTCGCACAGATACGCAGTATTTT. It translates to CASSPYSGVRTDTQYF. The entire variable domain, with the rest obtained from reference TRBV7-6 and TRBJ2-3, is as follows: GAGVSQSPRYKVTKRGQDVALRCDPISGHVSLYWYRQALGQGPEFLTYFNYEAQQDKSGLPNDRFSAERPEGSISTLTIQRTEQRDSAMYRCASSPYSGVRTDTQYFGPGTRLTVL.

V gene TRBV7-9 combines with J gene TRBJ2-1; D gene uncertain. Germline V gene sequence: CDR1 SEHNR, CDR2 FQNEAQ (reference sequence). The CDR3 is 14 residues long. The V end was cut by 1 base, the J end by 5 bases, with 9 bases between. CDR3 region: CASSLGVRHNEQFF. The CDR3 DNA follows: TGTGCCAGCAGCTTAGGGGTGAGGCACAATGAGCAGTTCTTC.

The J gene is TRBJ1-4, the V gene TRBV7-9; 9 positions agree with TRBD1. The J segment lost 5 bases and the V segment lost 6 bases, leaving 4 bases of the junction unmatched. From germline, CDR1 is SEHNR and CDR2 FQNEAQ (reference sequence). The CDR3 loop spans 14 amino acids. CDR3 nucleotide sequence: TGTGCCAGCAGGTCACAGGGGGCAAATGAAAAACTGTTTTTT. Its protein product is CASRSQGANEKLFF.